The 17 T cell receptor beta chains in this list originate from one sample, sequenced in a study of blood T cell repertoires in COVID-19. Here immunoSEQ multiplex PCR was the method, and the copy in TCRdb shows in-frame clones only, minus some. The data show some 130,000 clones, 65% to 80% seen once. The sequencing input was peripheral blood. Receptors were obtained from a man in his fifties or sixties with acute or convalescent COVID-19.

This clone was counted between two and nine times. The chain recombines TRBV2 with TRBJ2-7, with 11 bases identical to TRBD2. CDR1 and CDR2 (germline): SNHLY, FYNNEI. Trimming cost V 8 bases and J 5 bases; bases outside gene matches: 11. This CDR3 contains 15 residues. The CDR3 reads CASLDQTSGTNEQYF. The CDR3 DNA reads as TGTGCCAGCCTGGACCAGACTAGCGGGACAAACGAGCAGTACTTC. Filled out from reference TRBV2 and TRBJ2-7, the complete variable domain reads EPEVTQTPSHQVTQMGQEVILRCVPISNHLYFYWYRQILGQKVEFLVSFYNNEISEKSEIFDDQFSVERPDGSNFTLKIRSTKLEDSAMYFCASLDQTSGTNEQYFGPGTRLTVT.

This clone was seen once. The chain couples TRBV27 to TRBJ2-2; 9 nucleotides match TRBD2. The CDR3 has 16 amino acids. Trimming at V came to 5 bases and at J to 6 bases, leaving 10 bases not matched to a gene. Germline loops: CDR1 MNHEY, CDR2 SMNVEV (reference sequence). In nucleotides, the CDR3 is TGTGCCAGCAGTCCGCGAGGCGGGAGGGGGGCCGGGGAGCTGTTTTTT. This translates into CASSPRGGRGAGELFF.

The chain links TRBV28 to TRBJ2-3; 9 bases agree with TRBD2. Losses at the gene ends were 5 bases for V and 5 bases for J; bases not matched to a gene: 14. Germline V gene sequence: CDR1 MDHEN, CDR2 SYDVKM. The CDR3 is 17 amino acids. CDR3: CASSPFGSGSVKDTQYF. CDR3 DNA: TGTGCCAGCAGTCCTTTCGGTAGCGGGAGTGTTAAAGATACGCAGTATTTT.

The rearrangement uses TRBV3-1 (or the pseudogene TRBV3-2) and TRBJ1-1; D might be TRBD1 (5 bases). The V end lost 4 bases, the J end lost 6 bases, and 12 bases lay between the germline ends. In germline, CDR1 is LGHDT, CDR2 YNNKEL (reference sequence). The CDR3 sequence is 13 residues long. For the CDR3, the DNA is TGTGCCAGCAGCCTAGAGGGCAGGGCTGAAGCTTTCTTT. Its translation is CASSLEGRAEAFF.

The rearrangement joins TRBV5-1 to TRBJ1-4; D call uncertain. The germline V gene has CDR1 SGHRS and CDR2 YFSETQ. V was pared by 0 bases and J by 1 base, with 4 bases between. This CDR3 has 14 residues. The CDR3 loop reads CASSLGGTNEKLFF. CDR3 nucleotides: TGCGCCAGCAGCTTGGGAGGAACTAATGAAAAACTGTTTTTT.

The CDR3 sequence: CASSEGGSDTEAFF. The CDR3 DNA reads TGTGCCAGCAGTGAAGGGGGGTCGGACACTGAAGCTTTCTTT. This chain connects TRBV25-1 to TRBJ1-1; D perhaps matches TRBD1 (5 bases). Per germline, CDR1 MGHDK and CDR2 SYGVNS. V lost 2 bases to trimming and J lost 3 bases, with 10 bases between them. The CDR3 length is 14 residues.

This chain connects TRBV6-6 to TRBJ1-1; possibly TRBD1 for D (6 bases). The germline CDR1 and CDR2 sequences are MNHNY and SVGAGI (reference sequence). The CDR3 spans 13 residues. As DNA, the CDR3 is TGTGCGCTCGGGGGGGGCGAGGTCACTGAAGCTTTCTTT. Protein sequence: CALGGGEVTEAFF.

CDR3 amino acids: CASSTKQGEEAFF. The CDR3 DNA sequence: TGTGCCAGCTCTACCAAGCAGGGGGAGGAAGCTTTCTTT. The chain combines TRBV18 with TRBJ1-1; 7 bases are a match to TRBD1. The CDR3 runs 13 residues. Germline V CDR1 and CDR2: KGHSH, LQKENI. Losses at the gene ends were 6 bases for V and 8 bases for J; bases not matched to a gene: 9.

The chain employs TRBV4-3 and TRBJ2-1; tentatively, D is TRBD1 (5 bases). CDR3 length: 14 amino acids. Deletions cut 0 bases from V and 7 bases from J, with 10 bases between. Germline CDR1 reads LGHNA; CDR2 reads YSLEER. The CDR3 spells CASSQDPQGNEQFF. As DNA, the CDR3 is TGCGCCAGCAGCCAAGATCCGCAGGGTAATGAGCAGTTCTTC.

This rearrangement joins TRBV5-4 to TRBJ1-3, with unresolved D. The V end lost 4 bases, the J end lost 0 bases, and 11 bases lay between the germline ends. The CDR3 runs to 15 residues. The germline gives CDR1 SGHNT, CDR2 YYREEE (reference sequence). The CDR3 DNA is TGTGCCAGCAGCACAGACGGCTCCTCTGGAAACACCATATATTTT. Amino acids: CASSTDGSSGNTIYF.

The CDR3 protein is CASSSGETFYSGNTIYF. CDR3 DNA sequence: TGTGCCAGCAGCTCCGGGGAGACTTTTTACTCTGGAAACACCATATATTTT. V and J are TRBV5-4 and TRBJ1-3; the D is unclear. Trimming cost V 3 bases and J 0 bases, with 16 bases left between them. Germline V lookup: CDR1 SGHNT, CDR2 YYREEE (reference sequence). The CDR3 is made up of 17 amino acids.

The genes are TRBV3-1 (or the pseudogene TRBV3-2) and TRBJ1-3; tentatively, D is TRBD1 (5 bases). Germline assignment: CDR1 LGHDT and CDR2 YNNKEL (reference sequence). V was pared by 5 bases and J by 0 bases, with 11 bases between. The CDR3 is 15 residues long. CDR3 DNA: TGTGCCAGCAGCTATACAGGTTTCTCTGGAAACACCATATATTTT. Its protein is CASSYTGFSGNTIYF.

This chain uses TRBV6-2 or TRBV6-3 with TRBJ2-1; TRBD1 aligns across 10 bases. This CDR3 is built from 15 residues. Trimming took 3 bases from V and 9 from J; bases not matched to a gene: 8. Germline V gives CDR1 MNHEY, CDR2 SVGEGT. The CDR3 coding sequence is TGTGCCAGCAGTTATGGTCGACAGGGGGCAGTTGAGCAGTTCTTC. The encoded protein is CASSYGRQGAVEQFF.

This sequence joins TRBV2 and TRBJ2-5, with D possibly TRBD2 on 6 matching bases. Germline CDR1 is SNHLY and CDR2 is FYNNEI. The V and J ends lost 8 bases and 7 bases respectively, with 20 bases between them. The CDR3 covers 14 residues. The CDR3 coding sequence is TGTGCCAGCCTTCCTGGAGGGCGGGAAGGGACCCAGTACTTC. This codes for CASLPGGREGTQYF.

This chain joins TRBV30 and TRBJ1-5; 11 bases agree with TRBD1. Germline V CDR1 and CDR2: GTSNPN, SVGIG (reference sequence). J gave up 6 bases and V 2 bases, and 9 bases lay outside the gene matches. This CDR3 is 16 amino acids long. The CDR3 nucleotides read TGTGCCTGGAGTCGCCGGGACAGGGGGAAAGGTCAGCCCCAGCATTTT. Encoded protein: CAWSRRDRGKGQPQHF.

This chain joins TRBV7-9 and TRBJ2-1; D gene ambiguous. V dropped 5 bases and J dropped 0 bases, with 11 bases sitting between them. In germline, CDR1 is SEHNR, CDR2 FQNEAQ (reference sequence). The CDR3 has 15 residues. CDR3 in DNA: TGTGCCAGCAGCCCTTCGGTTAGCTCCTACAATGAGCAGTTCTTC. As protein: CASSPSVSSYNEQFF.

The CDR3: CASSQETTGLYEQYF. CDR3 in DNA: TGTGCCAGCAGCCAAGAAACGACAGGGTTATACGAGCAGTACTTC. The gene calls are TRBV4-2 and TRBJ2-7; 7 bases are shared with TRBD1. Trimming took 0 bases from V and 4 from J; bases not matched to a gene: 6. The CDR3 has 15 amino acids. The germline gives CDR1 LGHNA, CDR2 YNFKEQ.